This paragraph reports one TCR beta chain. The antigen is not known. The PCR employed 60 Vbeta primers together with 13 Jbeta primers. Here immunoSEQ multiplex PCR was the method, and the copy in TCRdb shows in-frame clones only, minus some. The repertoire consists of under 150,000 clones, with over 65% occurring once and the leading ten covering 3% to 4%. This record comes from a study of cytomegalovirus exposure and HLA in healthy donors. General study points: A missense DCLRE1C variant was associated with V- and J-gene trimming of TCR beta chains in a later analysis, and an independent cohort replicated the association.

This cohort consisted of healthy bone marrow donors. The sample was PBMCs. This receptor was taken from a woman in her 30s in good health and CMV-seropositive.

The CDR3 loop is CASRGQGSGETQYF. DNA for the CDR3: TGTGCCAGCAGAGGACAGGGGTCAGGAGAGACCCAGTACTTC. This sequence joins TRBV28 and TRBJ2-5; 9 bases line up with TRBD1. Trimming took 6 bases from V and 4 from J; bases not matched to a gene: 6. The V gene's germline CDR1 is MDHEN and CDR2 SYDVKM. CDR3 size: 14 residues.